This T cell receptor beta chain was found in a study of beta chain features in type 1 diabetes. Study as a whole: Examination of sorted cells across all samples involved about 99 million cells. General study findings and limits: TCRB CDR3s were moderately but significantly shorter in Type 1 diabetes patients in all four CD4+ subsets. When VDJ junctions were examined, type 1 diabetes patients showed fewer insertions and more deletions.

Populations isolated by sorting all had purity greater than 98%. The entirety of the isolated RNA underwent reverse transcription, so expressed TCRB transcripts were sequenced. Using immunoSEQ multiplex PCR, the repertoire was profiled, and TCRdb retains in-frame clones only, with some absent. The sample has about 410,000 clones, around 13% seen once. This clone was picked up a small number of times. Antigen unknown. J was trimmed by 4 bases and V by 1 base; bases with no gene match: 5. The V gene's germline CDR1 is MGHDK and CDR2 SYGVNS. The CDR3 runs to 16 residues. The chain employs TRBV25-1 and TRBJ2-3; 10 nucleotides match TRBD2. The sequencing input was naive CD4+ T cells from blood. The sequence came from a man aged 30 to 45 in good health. This CDR3 reads CASSEWKREGPDTQYF. The CDR3 DNA reads as TGTGCCAGCAGTGAATGGAAGCGGGAGGGCCCAGATACGCAGTATTTT.